This section outlines one TCR beta chain sequence together with its context. Antigen: not known. Combining a sample-barcoded 5' primer with a J-beta primer mix, a second PCR ran for roughly 6 to 12 cycles. A template-switch adaptor containing 12 random nucleotides labeled each cDNA molecule. Using its own MiXCR run on the 5' RACE reads, TCRdb lists one record per CDR3 protein. The data hold about 2 million distinct CDR3 sequences, with 40% to 55% observed a single time. CDR3 length: 14 residues. Trimming removed 1 base at V and 3 bases at J, with 9 bases between. Germline CDR1 is MDHEN and CDR2 is SYDVKM. This specimen comes from a study of blood T cells in healthy people across ages. Study-level results: Measured against age, TCR beta diversity per million T cells decreased in a roughly linear manner. Diversity figures based on one million T cells were deemed too low.

This chain joins TRBV28 and TRBJ2-5, with D tentatively TRBD1 or TRBD2 (5 bases each). What was sequenced was blood. This receptor was identified in a middle-aged woman in good health. This CDR3 is CASSLSGTKETQYF. In nucleotides, the CDR3 is TGTGCCAGCAGTTTATCCGGGACCAAAGAGACCCAGTACTTC. The whole variable domain, filled in from reference TRBV28 and TRBJ2-5, reads DVKVTQSSRYLVKRTGEKVFLECVQDMDHENMFWYRQDPGLGLRLIYFSYDVKMKEKGDIPEGYSVSREKKERFSLILESASTNQTSMYLCASSLSGTKETQYFGPGTRLLVL.